This T cell receptor beta chain emerged from a study of T-cell reconstitution after alpha-beta-depleted transplantation in children. Researchers prepared the TCRbeta library using unique molecular identifiers, the study reports. TCRdb re-called the PCR reads through MiXCR, storing one row per CDR3 protein. The sample yields over 550,000 distinct CDR3 sequences, about 10% seen once. Germline loops: CDR1 MDHEN, CDR2 SYDVKM. Trimming cost V 3 bases and J 6 bases, with 9 bases left between them. This CDR3 region has 12 residues. The TCR was taken from a human donor who donated a stem cell graft to a child with acute myeloid leukemia. The material sequenced was PBMCs from the stem cell graft donor, taken from the stem cell graft. The chain combines TRBV28 with TRBJ2-7; D remains unclear. The CDR3 region is CASSLRWGEQYF. CDR3 DNA sequence: TGTGCCAGCAGTTTGAGGTGGGGCGAGCAGTACTTC.